These 3 T cell receptor beta chains came from one sample sequenced in a study of blood T cell repertoires in COVID-19. The data were produced by immunoSEQ multiplex PCR, yet TCRdb's version contains in-frame clones alone and is incomplete. Here the sample spans hundreds of thousands of clones, more than 85% being singletons. Material for sequencing was peripheral blood. These receptors were taken from a woman in her twenties or thirties with acute or convalescent COVID-19.

The chain carries TRBV28 and TRBJ2-7; D remains unclear. Germline values: CDR1 MDHEN, CDR2 SYDVKM. The CDR3 runs 12 residues. V lost 7 bases and J 7 bases, leaving 14 bases between the germline ends. The CDR3 bases are TGTGCCAGCACCAAACCTCCTACTGAGCAGTACTTC. Its translation: CASTKPPTEQYF. Complete variable domain (other parts from reference TRBV28 and TRBJ2-7): DVKVTQSSRYLVKRTGEKVFLECVQDMDHENMFWYRQDPGLGLRLIYFSYDVKMKEKGDIPEGYSVSREKKERFSLILESASTNQTSMYLCASTKPPTEQYFGPGTRLTVT.

This rearrangement joins TRBV19 to TRBJ1-2, with 8 bases that match TRBD1. The CDR3 is 13 residues long. Losses at the gene ends were 2 bases for V and 4 bases for J; bases not matched to a gene: 0. Per germline, CDR1 LNHDA and CDR2 SQIVND (reference sequence). This CDR3 is CASSIQGAYGYTF. The CDR3 DNA is TGTGCCAGTAGTATACAGGGGGCCTATGGCTACACCTTC.

This clone has just one count. The V gene is TRBV6-2 or TRBV6-3, the J gene TRBJ1-1, with D uncertain. The CDR3 totals 11 residues. Germline V gene data show CDR1 as MNHEY and CDR2 as SVGEGT. V lost 6 bases and J lost 7, with 9 bases in between. The CDR3 spells CASSHSFEAFF. The DNA for the CDR3 is TGTGCCAGCAGCCACTCTTTTGAAGCTTTCTTT.